This T cell receptor (beta chain) was obtained from a study of blood T cell repertoires in COVID-19 (dated by TCRdb to between 2020 and 2021). Study-level background: The collaborator samples originated in the United States, Italy and Spain and spanned the acute and convalescent phases of COVID-19. Nearly every sample came with metadata listing a de-identified subject ID, COVID-19 status, age in years and sex. Subjects who had been exposed to COVID-19, were actively infected with it, or had recovered from it provided the deeply sampled blood TCRbeta repertoires that made up the dataset. The repertoires were made available in a free public database intended to serve as a resource for research on the immune response to SARS-CoV-2. Where available, HLA class I and class II types were taken from metadata supplied by the sample provider and were not determined by assay-based typing. Samples were obtained from the ongoing ImmuneRACE study (first 160 participants) and from about 1,300 subjects provided by 6 global collaborators. The material from the prospective study consisted of cDNA or gDNA derived from T cells, B-cell-depleted T cells, or PBMCs. General conclusions and limits of the study: The amount of clinical and demographic metadata varied by source and participant and was provided uncurated.

Each collaborating institution followed its own protocols to collect whole blood in K2EDTA tubes. For TCRbeta analysis, collaborator samples were shipped as frozen whole blood, as isolated PBMCs, or as DNA extracted from either sample type. As to this clone: No cognate antigen has been identified for it. Within one base of it there is no much larger clone, and no base qualities were kept.

The immunoSEQ Assay, a bias-controlled multiplex PCR, was used to amplify TCRbeta CDR3 regions from genomic DNA. The paper's data handling went like this. Within the assay, amplification of reference gene primers was used to estimate how many nucleated cells each sample contained. To quantify the absolute abundance of each unique TCRbeta CDR3 rearrangement, sequence reads were collapsed and filtered. For each sample, productive Simpson clonality was calculated as the square root of Simpson's diversity index across productive rearrangements. The table was pulled from immuneACCESS by TCRdb, which kept in-frame rearrangements only. Such tables lose some clones; where checked, under half of the loss comes from unresolved V genes, and the rest has no known cause. The V and J calls and clone size were taken over from that table, and D and trimming were inferred from the DNA. The sample table records 150,000 or so clones; less than 90% of these occur just once. Around 40% of the sample is taken by the ten largest.

The V and J ends are trimmed by 6 bases and 4 bases, leaving 19 bases between them. As encoded in the germline V gene (reference sequence), CDR1 is SGHNT while CDR2 is YYREEE. The CDR3 contains 15 residues, cysteine and phenylalanine counted. Only the CDR3 DNA stays, 45 bases, in frame from base 1. Rearrangement joined TRBV5-4 to TRBJ2-5; the D segment could be TRBD2, given 7 matching bases. The receptor's source is a human donor in a cohort sampled during active COVID-19. What was sequenced was peripheral blood. The DNA sequence is as follows: TGTGCCAGCACCTCCCCCGGCGGGGGCGGAGAGACCCAGTACTTC. This translates into CASTSPGGGGETQYF.